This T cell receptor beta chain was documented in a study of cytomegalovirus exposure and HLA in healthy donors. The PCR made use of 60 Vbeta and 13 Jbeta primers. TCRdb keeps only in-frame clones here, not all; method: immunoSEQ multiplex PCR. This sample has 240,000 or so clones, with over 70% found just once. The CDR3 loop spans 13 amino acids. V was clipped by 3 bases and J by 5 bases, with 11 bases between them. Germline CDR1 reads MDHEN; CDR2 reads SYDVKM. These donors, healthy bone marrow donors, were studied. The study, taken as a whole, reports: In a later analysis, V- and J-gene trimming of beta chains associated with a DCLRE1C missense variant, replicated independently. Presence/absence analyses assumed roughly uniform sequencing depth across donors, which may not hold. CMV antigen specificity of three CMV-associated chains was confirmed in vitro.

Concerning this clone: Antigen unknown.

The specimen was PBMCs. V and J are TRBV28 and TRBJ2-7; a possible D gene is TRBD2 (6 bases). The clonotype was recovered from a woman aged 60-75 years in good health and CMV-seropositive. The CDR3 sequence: CASSLGGIDEQYF. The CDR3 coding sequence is TGTGCCAGCAGTTTGGGCGGGATTGACGAGCAGTACTTC.